This is a list of T cell receptor beta chains from one sample in a study of blood T cell repertoires in COVID-19. Method: immunoSEQ multiplex PCR; TCRdb's copy keeps in-frame clones and lacks some. The table records about 74,000 clones, 88% of them present only once. Sample: peripheral blood. The receptor source for this set is a man between 65 and 79 years old with active or convalescent COVID-19. Both conserved end residues are part of each CDR3. D genes are given only for firm matches. Clone size, where shown, is once, few, many, or a class for clones that have expanded.

clone_size,d_call,v_call,j_call,cdr3_nt,cdr3_aa
-,TRBD2,TRBV2,TRBJ2-1,TGTGCCAGCAACCTAGCGGGGTACTACAATGAGCAGTTCTTC,CASNLAGYYNEQFF
-,TRBD1,TRBV25-1,TRBJ1-4,TGTGCCAGCAGTGGGGACAGGGGGCGTGAAAAACTGTTTTTT,CASSGDRGREKLFF
-,-,TRBV5-1,TRBJ2-7,TGCGCCAGCAGCAGGCACCGGGACAACTACGAGCAGTACTTC,CASSRHRDNYEQYF
once,TRBD1,TRBV7-9,TRBJ2-7,TGTGCCAGCAGCTCGTCCGGGACAGCCTACGAGCAGTACTTC,CASSSSGTAYEQYF
-,-,TRBV21-1,TRBJ1-4,TGTGCCAGCAGCAAAGAACACCAGGGCGGAGAAAAACTGTTTTTT,CASSKEHQGGEKLFF
-,TRBD1,TRBV29-1,TRBJ1-6,TGCAGCGTTGAAACAGGGGTGGGATCACCCCTCCACTTT,CSVETGVGSPLHF
-,TRBD1,TRBV10-3,TRBJ2-7,TGTGCCGCCGAATCCGGTATACAGGGGTTCTACGAGCAGTACTTC,CAAESGIQGFYEQYF
-,TRBD2,TRBV3-1/TRBV3-2,TRBJ2-7,TGTGCCAGCAGCCAAGTAGGGACTAGCGGGGGGCGGGACGAGCAGTACTTC,CASSQVGTSGGRDEQYF
-,TRBD1,TRBV11-2,TRBJ1-4,TGTGCCAGCAGCATACAGGGGATTCGGGAAAAACTGTTTTTT,CASSIQGIREKLFF
-,-,TRBV24-1,TRBJ2-3,TGTGCCACCAGTGATTTGAGAGGACTTCCCCCCGATACGCAGTATTTT,CATSDLRGLPPDTQYF
-,-,TRBV7-8,TRBJ1-1,TGTGCCAGCAGCTCGACAGGACAGACTGAAGCTTTCTTT,CASSSTGQTEAFF
few,TRBD2,TRBV20-1,TRBJ2-5,TGCAGTGCTAGTTCCGGGGTAGGTTTACCGGGAGGAGAGACCCAGTACTTC,CSASSGVGLPGGETQYF
-,-,TRBV12-2,TRBJ2-7,TGTGCAAGTCGCTTGGACAGGGGGAAAACCTACGAGCAGTACTTC,CASRLDRGKTYEQYF
-,-,TRBV5-5,TRBJ1-6,TGTGCCAGCAGCTCCCAACTCCTAGGTTCACCCCTCCACTTT,CASSSQLLGSPLHF
-,-,TRBV20-1,TRBJ1-6,TGCAGTGCCTGGAGAGGGACTCAGCTCCACTTT,CSAWRGTQLHF
-,-,TRBV11-2,TRBJ2-7,TGTGCCAGCAGCTTGGCCTCCTACGAGCAGTACTTC,CASSLASYEQYF
-,TRBD1,TRBV12-3/TRBV12-4,TRBJ2-4,TGTGCCAGCACTGACCTCAGGGGACAGACGAGCTTC,CASTDLRGQTSF
-,-,TRBV6-1,TRBJ1-4,TGTGCCAGCAGTGAAGCCTCGGGGTTAAATGAAAAACTGTTTTTT,CASSEASGLNEKLFF
-,-,TRBV27,TRBJ1-4,TGTGCCAGCAGAGTCAGGTGGGCAACTAATGAAAAACTGTTTTTT,CASRVRWATNEKLFF
-,-,TRBV19,TRBJ2-3,TGTGCCAGTAGTATAATTCCCAGGGTCGCAGATACGCAGTATTTT,CASSIIPRVADTQYF
-,TRBD1,TRBV11-2,TRBJ2-1,TGTGCCAGCAGCCGGATCACAGGGGGTTTTGATGAGCAGTTCTTC,CASSRITGGFDEQFF
-,-,TRBV5-1,TRBJ1-3,TGCGCCAGCAGTTTAGGAGGGTCCGGAAACACCATATATTTT,CASSLGGSGNTIYF
-,TRBD1,TRBV6-1,TRBJ2-7,TGTGCCAGCAGGACAGGGGGGGGGTCCTACGAGCAGTACTTC,CASRTGGGSYEQYF
-,-,TRBV6-2/TRBV6-3,TRBJ1-5,TGTGCCAGCAGTTACTACCCACAAAGCAATCAGCCCCAGCATTTT,CASSYYPQSNQPQHF
-,TRBD1,TRBV27,TRBJ1-4,TGTGCCAGCGGGAGACAGGGAATCAATGAAAAACTGTTTTTT,CASGRQGINEKLFF
-,TRBD2,TRBV6-4,TRBJ2-1,TGTGCCAGCAGATTAGGACTAGCGGGAAGCTCCTACAATGAGCAGTTCTTC,CASRLGLAGSSYNEQFF
many,-,TRBV14,TRBJ1-1,TGTGCCAGCAGCCAAGATCTTCGGGGTGAAGCTTTCTTT,CASSQDLRGEAFF
-,-,TRBV6-5,TRBJ1-1,TGTGCCAGCGCCTTCACGGGCACTGAAGCTTTCTTT,CASAFTGTEAFF
-,TRBD1,TRBV2,TRBJ1-5,TGTGCCAGCGCAGACAGGGGCCGCGTGCCCCCCCAGCATTTT,CASADRGRVPPQHF
many,-,TRBV2,TRBJ1-2,TGTGCCAGCAGTGCATCTAGAGCTAACTATGGCTACACCTTC,CASSASRANYGYTF
-,TRBD1,TRBV2,TRBJ1-4,TGTGCCAGCAGGGGACAGGGGGTAAAGGGTGAAAAACTGTTTTTT,CASRGQGVKGEKLFF
-,TRBD1,TRBV6-1,TRBJ1-4,TGTGCCAGCAGTGAAGGGCTAGGGGGCAGGAATAATGAAAAACTGTTTTTT,CASSEGLGGRNNEKLFF
-,TRBD1,TRBV6-5,TRBJ1-2,TGTGCCAGCAGTTACTCGGTCACAGGGGGGTTAGGCTACACCTTC,CASSYSVTGGLGYTF
-,TRBD2,TRBV27,TRBJ2-2,TGTGCCAGCAGTGAAACGGGAGGGTACACCGGGGAGCTGTTTTTT,CASSETGGYTGELFF
-,-,TRBV21-1,TRBJ2-4,TGTGCCAGCAGCCAAAGCGTGGCCGGAACCCTAGCCAAAAACATTCAGTACTTC,CASSQSVAGTLAKNIQYF
-,-,TRBV6-5,TRBJ2-7,TGTGCCAGTTATAGCGAGTACTACGAGCAGTACTTC,CASYSEYYEQYF
-,-,TRBV12-3/TRBV12-4,TRBJ1-6,TGTGCCAGCAGTTTGGGGGGTAATTCACCCCTCCACTTT,CASSLGGNSPLHF
few,TRBD2,TRBV3-1/TRBV3-2,TRBJ2-7,TGTGCCAGCAGCCGCGGACTAGCGGGAGTCGCCTACGAGCAGTACTTC,CASSRGLAGVAYEQYF
-,-,TRBV18,TRBJ1-5,TGTGCCAGCTCAGGGTACAGTTATCAGCCCCAGCATTTT,CASSGYSYQPQHF
-,TRBD1,TRBV4-2,TRBJ2-7,TGTGCCAGCAGCCAGGTTCGGGACAGCTCCTACGAGCAGTACTTC,CASSQVRDSSYEQYF
once,-,TRBV29-1,TRBJ1-1,TGCAGCGTTGCCAGGGGATTGAACACTGAAGCTTTCTTT,CSVARGLNTEAFF
-,-,TRBV2,TRBJ1-1,TGTGCCAGCAGTGAAGGCAGGGTTACTGAAGCTTTCTTT,CASSEGRVTEAFF
-,-,TRBV5-1,TRBJ1-2,TGCGCCAGCAGATGGGCCGACCCCGCCTATGGCTACACCTTC,CASRWADPAYGYTF